The 26 T cell receptor beta chains below were found in one sample sequenced in a study of shared clonotypes between healthy human individuals (dated by TCRdb to between 2020 and 2021). The method was the immunoSEQ multiplex PCR assay. The immuneACCESS repertoire file appears here via TCRdb, limited to in-frame rearrangements. These files lack a portion of the clones; in checked studies, under half of the deficit traces to unresolved V genes, and the cause of the others is not known. This sample comprises about 1.1 million clones, around 78% of them detected only once. Clones ranked in the top ten supply about 0.52% of the sample. Material for sequencing was memory CD4+ T cells from PBMCs. Per the publication, the cell subset or site label means: CD45RA-negative fraction. Receptors were obtained from a man aged 18-30 years in good health. Some clones in this sample may be carry-over from other donors' samples.

The rearrangement joins TRBV30 to TRBJ1-2, with a tentative D call TRBD1 (5 bases). Trimming stripped 4 bases from V and 4 bases from J, with 13 bases between. The CDR3 consists of 13 residues. In germline, CDR1 is GTSNPN, CDR2 SVGIG (reference sequence). This chain's CDR3 is CAWTRRDGYGYTF. CDR3 nucleotide sequence: TGTGCCTGGACCAGAAGGGACGGCTATGGCTACACCTTC.

The chain combines TRBV2 with TRBJ1-1; no reliable D call. CDR1 SNHLY and CDR2 FYNNEI come from the germline V gene. V was clipped by 8 bases and J by 3 bases, with 7 bases between them. The CDR3 extends over 11 amino acids. The CDR3 loop reads CASGEYTEAFF. CDR3 nucleotides: TGTGCCAGCGGGGAATACACTGAAGCTTTCTTT.

V and J are TRBV27 and TRBJ2-1; D gene uncertain. V gave up 3 bases and J gave up 7 bases, with 7 bases separating them. The CDR3 spans 12 residues. The germline gives CDR1 MNHEY, CDR2 SMNVEV (reference sequence). The CDR3: CASSFLGNEQFF. The CDR3 region has the DNA TGTGCCAGCAGTTTTCTCGGGAATGAGCAGTTCTTC.

This clone showed up just a few times. J is TRBJ2-7 and V is TRBV6-1; 7 bases are a match to TRBD1. The CDR3 has 14 residues. The germline V gene encodes CDR1 MNHNS and CDR2 SASEGT. V trimming: 8 bases; J trimming: 3 bases; junction bases outside the gene matches: 10. DNA of the CDR3: TGTGCCAGCGGCCGGACAGGTCAAGGCTACGAGCAGTACTTC. It is translated as CASGRTGQGYEQYF.

CDR3 amino acids: CASSQDARTGGNEQYF. The CDR3 region has the DNA TGCGCCAGCAGCCAAGACGCCCGGACAGGGGGCAACGAGCAGTACTTC. The chain has TRBV4-3 and TRBJ2-7; 11 positions match TRBD1. Unmatched junction bases numbered 6, after V lost 0 bases and J lost 5 bases. This CDR3 region has 16 residues. Germline CDR1 and CDR2: LGHNA and YSLEER.

The CDR3 sequence: CASSLRLAGGTGELFF. CDR3 DNA sequence: TGTGCCAGCAGCCTCAGACTAGCGGGAGGCACCGGGGAGCTGTTTTTT. The genes are TRBV5-4 and TRBJ2-2; 13 nucleotides match TRBD2. This CDR3 is built from 16 residues. Per the germline V gene, CDR1 is SGHNT and CDR2 is YYREEE (reference sequence). V trimming: 4 bases; J trimming: 4 bases; junction bases outside the gene matches: 4.

The chain carries TRBV29-1 and TRBJ2-7; tentative D call: TRBD1 (6 bases). The CDR3 has 15 residues. The germline V gene has CDR1 SQVTM and CDR2 ANQGSEA. Trimming removed 7 bases at V and 4 bases at J, with 23 bases between. The CDR3 DNA follows: TGCAGCGCATCTAGACAGGTTGGGAAGAGTTACGAGCAGTACTTC. It encodes CSASRQVGKSYEQYF.

V usage is TRBV5-4 and J usage is TRBJ2-7, with a weak D call TRBD1 (6 bases). This CDR3 contains 15 residues. V was clipped by 1 base and J by 2 bases, with 13 bases between them. Germline V gives CDR1 SGHNT, CDR2 YYREEE (reference sequence). CDR3 nucleotide sequence: TGTGCCAGCAGCTTGAGTCAGGGGATCGCCTACGAGCAGTACTTC. Protein product: CASSLSQGIAYEQYF. Together with reference TRBV5-4 and TRBJ2-7, the CDR3 gives the full variable domain: ETGVTQSPTHLIKTRGQQVTLRCSSQSGHNTVSWYQQALGQGPQFIFQYYREEENGRGNFPPRFSGLQFPNYSSELNVNALELDDSALYLCASSLSQGIAYEQYFGPGTRLTVT.

This chain connects TRBV19 to TRBJ2-3; D is unresolved. Trimming took 7 bases from V and 3 from J, leaving 11 bases between them. This CDR3 contains 13 residues. The germline V gene has CDR1 LNHDA and CDR2 SQIVND (reference sequence). CDR3 amino acids: CASTRRATDTQYF. CDR3 nucleotide sequence: TGTGCCAGTACCCGCCGGGCGACAGATACGCAGTATTTT.

The V and J genes are TRBV7-2 and TRBJ1-1; unclear D gene. CDR3 length equals 15 residues. The V and J ends lost 6 bases and 3 bases respectively, with 17 bases between them. Looked up from germline, CDR1 is SGHTA and CDR2 is FQGNSA. The CDR3 nucleotides read TGTGCCAGCAGTCGTCTGAGGATCGACGACACTGAAGCTTTCTTT. The encoded protein is CASSRLRIDDTEAFF.

The rearrangement uses TRBV27 and TRBJ2-7; D gene uncertain. Germline V gene data show CDR1 as MNHEY and CDR2 as SMNVEV (reference sequence). The CDR3 has 16 residues. Between the trimmed V and J ends, which lost 5 bases and 0 bases, there was a span of 17 bases. The CDR3 DNA is TGTGCCAGCAGTGGGGTGGGGTCAGCCCGCTCCTACGAGCAGTACTTC. Its protein product is CASSGVGSARSYEQYF.

The rearrangement joins TRBV18 to TRBJ1-1; TRBD1 might be the D (6 bases). Germline CDR1 and CDR2: KGHSH and LQKENI. CDR3 length: 14 amino acids. Trimming took off 1 base at V and 5 bases at J, with 11 bases between the two ends. The CDR3 DNA follows: TGTGCCAGCTCACCACAGGGGGTGGGGACTGAAGCTTTCTTT. It codes for CASSPQGVGTEAFF.

This chain uses TRBV28 with TRBJ2-3; the D gene is possibly TRBD2 (6 bases). The ends were cut back, 5 bases at V and 2 bases at J, with 17 bases in the middle. The CDR3 consists of 16 residues. Germline V gives CDR1 MDHEN, CDR2 SYDVKM. CDR3 in amino acids: CASSPLSGLFTDTQYF. The CDR3 DNA is TGTGCCAGCAGTCCTCTTAGCGGCCTCTTCACAGATACGCAGTATTTT.

The chain uses TRBV9 and TRBJ2-3; 9 bases line up with TRBD2. The V gene's germline CDR1 is SGDLS and CDR2 YYNGEE. The CDR3 length is 15 residues. The V and J ends lost 2 bases and 4 bases, in that order; junction bases with no gene match: 5. The CDR3 sequence: CASSVREGWADTQYF. CDR3 DNA: TGTGCCAGCAGCGTGCGGGAGGGCTGGGCAGATACGCAGTATTTT.

The rearrangement uses TRBV28 and TRBJ2-2, with D perhaps being TRBD1 or TRBD2 (6 bases each). Germline CDR1 MDHEN, CDR2 SYDVKM. The germline V and J ends were trimmed by 3 bases and 0 bases, with 8 bases remaining between them. This CDR3 is built from 15 residues. The CDR3 sequence is CASSFGGTNTGELFF. The CDR3 bases are TGTGCCAGCAGTTTCGGGGGCACGAACACCGGGGAGCTGTTTTTT.

The chain recombines TRBV10-3 with TRBJ1-2; 9 bases are shared with TRBD1. The CDR3 length is 16 residues. The junction had 11 bases not matched to a gene; V was cut back by 3 bases and J by 6 bases. Germline CDR1 is ENHRY and CDR2 is SYGVKD. The CDR3 sequence: CAISENWWDRVNGYTF. Written as DNA, the CDR3 is TGTGCCATCAGTGAAAATTGGTGGGACAGGGTAAATGGCTACACCTTC.

The chain employs TRBV7-6 and TRBJ2-1, with 9 bases matching TRBD1. Germline V gives CDR1 SGHVS, CDR2 FNYEAQ. Trimming took 1 base from V and 1 from J; bases not matched to a gene: 8. This CDR3 comprises 18 residues. The CDR3 coding sequence is TGTGCCAGCAGCTTAGTTCCCCCGGGGACAGGGTCCTACAATGAGCAGTTCTTC. Its translation is CASSLVPPGTGSYNEQFF. The complete variable domain, with remaining parts taken from reference TRBV7-6 and TRBJ2-1, reads GAGVSQSPRYKVTKRGQDVALRCDPISGHVSLYWYRQALGQGPEFLTYFNYEAQQDKSGLPNDRFSAERPEGSISTLTIQRTEQRDSAMYRCASSLVPPGTGSYNEQFFGPGTRLTVL.

This clone was seen a handful of times. The CDR3 nucleotides are TGTGCCAGCAGCTTAGGTTATTCTAGCGGGATTGCCGGGGAGCTGTTTTTT. Its protein product is CASSLGYSSGIAGELFF. The chain is built from TRBV7-9 and TRBJ2-2; TRBD2 matches at 9 bases. CDR1 is SEHNR, CDR2 FQNEAQ, per germline (reference sequence). The CDR3 length is 17 residues. The V segment lost 1 base and the J segment 6 bases; nucleotides outside the gene matches: 9.

The CDR3 protein is CASMAPANTEAFF. CDR3 nucleotide sequence: TGTGCCAGCATGGCTCCAGCGAACACTGAAGCTTTCTTT. J is TRBJ1-1 and V is TRBV6-1; D call uncertain. Trimming left V 7 bases short and J 1 base short, with 10 bases between. The CDR3 length is 13 residues. In germline, CDR1 is MNHNS, CDR2 SASEGT.

The V call is TRBV5-6, the J call TRBJ2-7; 9 nucleotides line up with TRBD2. The V segment lost 1 base and the J segment 4 bases; nucleotides outside the gene matches: 6. This CDR3 spans 15 amino acids. Germline assignment: CDR1 SGHDT and CDR2 YYEEEE. CDR3 region: CASSLRLAGLYEQYF. CDR3 nucleotide sequence: TGTGCCAGCAGCTTGCGTCTAGCGGGACTATACGAGCAGTACTTC. The entire variable domain, with the rest obtained from reference TRBV5-6 and TRBJ2-7, is as follows: DAGVTQSPTHLIKTRGQQVTLRCSPKSGHDTVSWYQQALGQGPQFIFQYYEEEERQRGNFPDRFSGHQFPNYSSELNVNALLLGDSALYLCASSLRLAGLYEQYFGPGTRLTVT.

As regards this clone: The sample has other DNA sequences that encode this CDR3 too. The rearrangement links TRBV9 to TRBJ2-3; D perhaps matches TRBD2 (5 bases). The V gene lost 2 bases and the J gene lost 3 bases, with 10 bases spanning the gap. The germline gives CDR1 SGDLS, CDR2 YYNGEE. The CDR3 sequence is 14 residues long. The CDR3 region has the DNA TGTGCCAGCAGCGTCGAGGGCCGAACAGATACGCAGTATTTT. Protein product: CASSVEGRTDTQYF.

The chain uses TRBV27 and TRBJ2-6; D assignment may be TRBD1 or TRBD2 (5 bases each). Germline lookup yields CDR1 MNHEY and CDR2 SMNVEV (reference sequence). This CDR3 region has 20 residues. V was shortened by 7 bases and J by 0 bases, with 25 bases between the two germline ends. As DNA, the CDR3 is TGTGCCAGCATCAAAACTTCCCCGGGGCAGATCGGCTCTGGGGCCAACGTCCTGACTTTC. Amino acid sequence: CASIKTSPGQIGSGANVLTF.

The V call is TRBV5-1, the J call TRBJ2-3, with TRBD2 matching over 8 bases. The CDR3 contains 16 residues. Germline lookup yields CDR1 SGHRS and CDR2 YFSETQ. V was clipped by 4 bases and J by 3 bases; unmatched bases: 10. The CDR3 is CASSVPTGGPTDTQYF. For the CDR3, the DNA is TGCGCCAGCAGCGTCCCCACGGGAGGGCCGACAGATACGCAGTATTTT.

This clone was recorded at least ten times. The gene calls are TRBV4-2 and TRBJ2-7; 8 bases align to TRBD2. The length of the CDR3 is 14 residues. Germline loops: CDR1 LGHNA, CDR2 YNFKEQ. The V gene end was trimmed by 3 bases and the J gene end by 6 bases; junction bases not matched to a gene: 7. The DNA of the CDR3 is TGTGCCAGCAGCCAGGCGGGAGGTCGGGTCGAGCAGTACTTC. Its protein product is CASSQAGGRVEQYF.

This clone was seen once. This chain links TRBV5-1 with TRBJ2-5, with unresolved D. The germline V gene encodes CDR1 SGHRS and CDR2 YFSETQ. The CDR3 covers 13 residues. The ends were cut back, 0 bases at V and 6 bases at J, with 9 bases in the middle. The CDR3 sequence is CASSLGLEKTQYF. CDR3 nucleotides: TGCGCCAGCAGCTTGGGGCTGGAAAAGACCCAGTACTTC.

The V call is TRBV5-1, the J call TRBJ1-4; D is unclear. Deletions cut 4 bases from V and 0 bases from J, with 10 bases between. CDR1 and CDR2 from the germline V gene are SGHRS and YFSETQ. The CDR3 sequence is 15 residues long. The chain's CDR3 is CASSPGYATNEKLFF. CDR3 sequence (DNA): TGCGCCAGCAGCCCTGGGTACGCAACTAATGAAAAACTGTTTTTT.